This T cell receptor beta chain appears in the sequencing data of a study of shared clonotypes between healthy human individuals. The authors' processing: With immunoSEQ giving junction-only sequences and no quality scores, filtering differed. TCRdb's table, derived via immunoSEQ multiplex PCR, lists solely in-frame clones and lacks some. V and J calls and clone size are those listed in that table; D and trimming were worked out from the DNA. The data show more than 2,000,000 clones, approximately 94% seen once. Concerning this clone itself: Its antigen is unidentified. The sample carries other DNA sequences with the same CDR3.

The germline V gene encodes CDR1 GTSNPN and CDR2 SVGIG (reference sequence). There are 13 residues in the CDR3. V lost 1 base and J 0 bases, leaving 4 bases between the germline ends. Overall study findings and caveats: It was the few donors that limited the genetic and exposure-history diversity represented.

This sequence was found in a man between 18 and 35 years old in good health. The sequencing sample was made of naive CD4+ T cells sorted from blood. Subset denoted: CD45RA+ positively selected. The V call is TRBV30, the J call TRBJ1-5; D not resolved. The CDR3 region is CAWSGSSNQPQHF. The DNA for the CDR3 is TGTGCCTGGAGTGGCTCTAGCAATCAGCCCCAGCATTTT. The full variable domain, rest sourced from reference TRBV30 and TRBJ1-5, is SQTIHQWPATLVQPVGSPLSLECTVEGTSNPNLYWYRQAAGRGLQLLFYSVGIGQISSEVPQNLSASRPQDRQFILSSKKLLLSDSGFYLCAWSGSSNQPQHFGDGTRLSIL.